A selection of T cell receptor beta chains follows, all from one sample in a study of blood T cell repertoires in COVID-19. Sequencing was performed with immunoSEQ multiplex PCR; in TCRdb, only in-frame clones are kept and a portion is missing. The sample holds roughly 230,000 clones, about 80% seen once. Source material: peripheral blood. These receptors all stem from a woman aged 45 to 65 with acute or convalescent COVID-19. CDR3s include the opening cysteine and the closing phenylalanine or tryptophan. The order of the fields is V gene, J gene, D gene, clone size, CDR3 DNA, CDR3 protein. The D gene is left open where the match is weak. The listing skips clone size in some rows; elsewhere it reads once, few, many or a size class.

TRBV13	TRBJ2-5	TRBD2	-	TGTGCCAGCAGCTCGATGACTAGCGGGGACAGAAGAGAGACCCAGTACTTC	CASSSMTSGDRRETQYF
TRBV9	TRBJ1-2	-	-	TGTGCCAGCAGCGTAGAGGCCGTCGGGTTCAACTATGGCTACACCTTC	CASSVEAVGFNYGYTF
TRBV14	TRBJ2-2	TRBD2	once	TGTGCCAGCAGCCAAAGGACTAGCGGGAGCGGCGGGGAGCTGTTTTTT	CASSQRTSGSGGELFF
TRBV11-3	TRBJ2-1	TRBD2	once	TGTGCCAGCAGCACAACTAGCGGGAGCAATGAGCAGTTCTTC	CASSTTSGSNEQFF
TRBV6-5	TRBJ1-3	TRBD1	-	TGTGCCAGCAGTTTGGGACAGCACGACACCATATATTTT	CASSLGQHDTIYF
TRBV3-1/TRBV3-2	TRBJ2-7	TRBD1	-	TGTGCCAGCAGCGACCAAGGAGGACAGGGTATTATTGAGCAGTACTTC	CASSDQGGQGIIEQYF
TRBV5-1	TRBJ2-5	TRBD2	-	TGCGCCAGCAGCTTGTGGTCTAGCGGGAGTGAGACCCAGTACTTC	CASSLWSSGSETQYF
TRBV7-2	TRBJ2-7	TRBD1	-	TGTGCCAGCAGCTGGACAGGGGACCACGAGCAGTACTTC	CASSWTGDHEQYF
TRBV21-1	TRBJ2-5	-	-	TGTGCCAGCAGCAAAGGGAACAGGGAAGAGACCCAGTACTTC	CASSKGNREETQYF
TRBV25-1	TRBJ2-1	-	-	TGTGCCAGCAGTGAACCCGGTAGCGCGAATGAGCAGTTCTTC	CASSEPGSANEQFF
TRBV5-1	TRBJ2-1	TRBD2	-	TGCGCCAGCAGCTCCGGGACTAGCGGGGTACTCGGGTATGAGCAGTTCTTC	CASSSGTSGVLGYEQFF
TRBV28	TRBJ1-1	TRBD1	-	TGTGCCAGCACAGGGACAGCTAACACTGAAGCTTTCTTT	CASTGTANTEAFF
TRBV4-2	TRBJ1-3	-	-	TGTGCCAGCAGCCAAGGATGGGGGTCGGGGGGCTCGATATTCTCTGGAAACACCATATATTTT	CASSQGWGSGGSIFSGNTIYF
TRBV28	TRBJ1-1	TRBD1	-	TGTGCCAGCAGTTCGGGACAGGTGAACACTGAAGCTTTCTTT	CASSSGQVNTEAFF
TRBV3-1/TRBV3-2	TRBJ2-3	-	-	TGTGCCAGCAGCCGGGAGCGGTTAGGCGGGGTCGACACAGATACGCAGTATTTT	CASSRERLGGVDTDTQYF
TRBV5-1	TRBJ1-1	TRBD1	few	TGCGCCAGCAGCATAAGACAGGGAGGCACTGAAGCTTTCTTT	CASSIRQGGTEAFF
TRBV10-3	TRBJ2-3	-	-	TGTGCCATCAGTCTGGACGGGGACACAGATACGCAGTATTTT	CAISLDGDTDTQYF
TRBV29-1	TRBJ1-1	-	-	TGCAGCGTACGAAGAGACTTGAACACTGAAGCTTTCTTT	CSVRRDLNTEAFF
TRBV28	TRBJ2-7	-	-	TGTGCCAGCAGGCCCGCCGGTCTAGGCTACGAGCAGTACTTC	CASRPAGLGYEQYF
TRBV4-1	TRBJ2-1	-	-	TGCGCCAGCAGCCGAAGTGGGATTCCGGGACTCCGGCATGGGGATGAGCAGTTCTTC	CASSRSGIPGLRHGDEQFF
TRBV19	TRBJ2-7	-	-	TGTGCCAGTATTCATATGACGCCTGGGCACGAGCAGTACTTC	CASIHMTPGHEQYF
TRBV5-1	TRBJ1-1	-	few	TGCGCCAGCAGCGACCGGCGGGGTGGCACTGAAGCTTTCTTT	CASSDRRGGTEAFF
TRBV7-9	TRBJ2-1	-	-	TGTGCCAGCAGCTTAGAGGGGGATCTAGCCTATGAGCAGTTCTTC	CASSLEGDLAYEQFF
TRBV24-1	TRBJ2-5	TRBD1	-	TGTGCCACCAGTGAAACGCCGGGACAGGGGTTTATGGAGACCCAGTACTTC	CATSETPGQGFMETQYF
TRBV7-6	TRBJ2-3	TRBD2	-	TGTGCCAGCAGCTTAGGGAGGACTAGTAGGTCCCCAGATACGCAGTATTTT	CASSLGRTSRSPDTQYF
TRBV2	TRBJ1-5	TRBD1	few	TGTGCCAGCAGGGGGACAGGGACGATTTCTCAGCCCCAGCATTTT	CASRGTGTISQPQHF
TRBV5-1	TRBJ2-5	TRBD2	-	TGCGCCAGCAGCTTGGCCTTAACTAGCGGGAGAGGGGAGACCCAGTACTTC	CASSLALTSGRGETQYF
TRBV3-1/TRBV3-2	TRBJ2-7	TRBD2	-	TGTGCCAGCAGCCCCAGGACTAGCGGGTTTAGCTCCTACGAGCAGTACTTC	CASSPRTSGFSSYEQYF
TRBV9	TRBJ2-7	-	-	TGTGCCAGCAGCTCGGCCGGGACTTACCTCTCCGAGCAGTACTTC	CASSSAGTYLSEQYF
TRBV28	TRBJ1-1	-	-	TGTGCCAGCAGTTTATCTACAGGAATGAACACTGAAGCTTTCTTT	CASSLSTGMNTEAFF
TRBV4-1	TRBJ2-1	TRBD2	-	TGCGCCAGCAGCTTGACTAGCGGCGCCTACAATGAGCAGTTCTTC	CASSLTSGAYNEQFF
TRBV5-1	TRBJ2-5	-	-	TGCGCCAGCAGTCGGGAATTCAAAGAGACCCAGTACTTC	CASSREFKETQYF
TRBV2	TRBJ2-3	TRBD2	once	TGTGCCAGCACATTACTAGCGGGAGTGGCAGATACGCAGTATTTT	CASTLLAGVADTQYF
TRBV7-9	TRBJ1-1	TRBD1	-	TGTGCCAGCAGCTTAGCTACAGGGGGCTGGACTGAAGCTTTCTTT	CASSLATGGWTEAFF
TRBV28	TRBJ1-3	-	once	TGTGCCAGCAGCCGTACCGACATATCTCCTGGAAACACCATATATTTT	CASSRTDISPGNTIYF
TRBV30	TRBJ1-5	-	-	TGTGCCTGGAGTCCGAGAAGGGGGGGAAAGCAGCCCCAGCATTTT	CAWSPRRGGKQPQHF
TRBV6-1	TRBJ2-1	-	-	TGTGCCAGCAGTGACATAAGTGGAGATGAGCAGTTCTTC	CASSDISGDEQFF
TRBV3-1/TRBV3-2	TRBJ1-2	TRBD1	-	TGTGCCAGCAGGGGACAGGGTTTGGCTGGCTACACCTTC	CASRGQGLAGYTF
TRBV11-3	TRBJ1-1	-	-	TGTGCCAGCAGCGCGACGGGGGGAAACACTGAAGCTTTCTTT	CASSATGGNTEAFF
TRBV5-6	TRBJ2-2	TRBD2	-	TGTGCCAGCAGCTTGGCGGGCACGGGAGGGACGGCCACCGGGGAGCTGTTTTTT	CASSLAGTGGTATGELFF
TRBV10-3	TRBJ1-2	TRBD1	-	TGTGCCATCAGTGCAGTGGGACAGGGCAACTATGGCTACACCTTC	CAISAVGQGNYGYTF
TRBV7-2	TRBJ2-3	TRBD2	-	TGTGCCAGCAGCTGGCGGGGGGCCGAGGCAGATACGCAGTATTTT	CASSWRGAEADTQYF
TRBV6-5	TRBJ2-7	-	-	TGTGCCAGCATCGAAATCCTAGGGAGCTCCTACGAGCAGTACTTC	CASIEILGSSYEQYF
TRBV3-1/TRBV3-2	TRBJ1-2	-	-	TGTGCCAGCAGCCAAGATGCCAGAATATATGGCTACACCTTC	CASSQDARIYGYTF
TRBV24-1	TRBJ2-5	TRBD1	-	TGTGCCACGGACAGGGAGGCCCTCCTGGGGACCCAGTACTTC	CATDREALLGTQYF
TRBV5-1	TRBJ1-1	TRBD1	-	TGCGCCAGCAGCACAGGACAGGGGAACACTGAAGCTTTCTTT	CASSTGQGNTEAFF
TRBV6-6	TRBJ1-1	-	-	TGTGCCAGCAGTTACGGCAGGTACACTGAAGCTTTCTTT	CASSYGRYTEAFF
TRBV19	TRBJ2-7	-	-	TGTGCCAGTAGTATTACAGGGTCCGAGCAGTACTTC	CASSITGSEQYF
TRBV10-3	TRBJ1-1	TRBD1	-	TGTGCCATCAAGGGGGCTGGCACTGAAGCTTTCTTT	CAIKGAGTEAFF
TRBV7-8	TRBJ1-5	-	few	TGTGCCAGCAGCCCTCGCAGGGGTGAGCAGCCCCAGCATTTT	CASSPRRGEQPQHF
TRBV4-1	TRBJ1-5	-	-	TGCGCCAGCAGCCTTCAGGGGTCGGGTCAGCCCCAGCATTTT	CASSLQGSGQPQHF
TRBV6-1	TRBJ1-1	-	few	TGTGCCAGCAGTGAACGAGTGAACACTGAAGCTTTCTTT	CASSERVNTEAFF
TRBV19	TRBJ1-5	TRBD1	few	TGTGCCAGTAGGGCCAGGGGGGTAGATAGCAATCAGCCCCAGCATTTT	CASRARGVDSNQPQHF
TRBV7-9	TRBJ1-2	-	-	TGTGCCAGCAGCCGTACCAGGGCAGACGGCTACACCTTC	CASSRTRADGYTF
TRBV7-2	TRBJ1-1	-	-	TGTGCCAGCAGCGTTCAGGAGAACACTGAAGCTTTCTTT	CASSVQENTEAFF
TRBV11-2	TRBJ1-1	-	few	TGTGCCAGCAGCTTAGAAGAGAGCACTGAAGCTTTCTTT	CASSLEESTEAFF
TRBV6-5	TRBJ1-5	-	-	TGTGCCAGCAGTTACGGGCGACGGAGCAATCAGCCCCAGCATTTT	CASSYGRRSNQPQHF
TRBV19	TRBJ2-6	TRBD1	-	TGTGCCAGTAGTAGTGGGGGACAGTCGTCCTCTGGGGCCAACGTCCTGACTTTC	CASSSGGQSSSGANVLTF
TRBV5-4	TRBJ1-1	-	-	TGTGCCAGCAGCTTGTCACAGAACACTGAAGCTTTCTTT	CASSLSQNTEAFF
TRBV7-2	TRBJ2-2	-	-	TGTGCCAGCAGCTTAGTTCGCACCGGGGAGCTGTTTTTT	CASSLVRTGELFF